This T cell receptor (beta chain) was documented in a study of lymphopenia after photon versus proton radiotherapy. Clones were read by immunoSEQ multiplex PCR, and TCRdb kept only the in-frame ones, dropping some. The table lists under 70,000 clones, roughly 90% of them singletons. The sequence came from a woman between 40 and 55 years old with cholangiocarcinoma. This sample comprised peripheral blood, obtained from a patient treated with photon-based radiotherapy.

The chain's CDR3 is CASSSRTSGLEIAKNIQYF. The CDR3 nucleotides are TGTGCCAGCAGTTCGAGGACTAGCGGGCTAGAGATAGCCAAAAACATTCAGTACTTC. The rearrangement joins TRBV27 to TRBJ2-4; 11 nucleotides align to TRBD2. Germline V lookup: CDR1 MNHEY, CDR2 SMNVEV (reference sequence). CDR3 size: 19 residues. With V trimmed by 4 bases and J by 0 bases, 11 bases remained unmatched.